The entry below gives a single T cell receptor (beta chain) sequence along with its context. Per germline, CDR1 SEHNR and CDR2 FQNEAQ (reference sequence). The CDR3 totals 15 residues. This sample is part of a study of T cells expressing NK-cell markers. TCRdb re-called the 5' RACE reads; every CDR3 protein appears as one record, without DNA. Here the sample table reports 350,000 to 500,000 distinct CDR3 sequences. Specimen: blood T cells: a sorted CD56 or NKG2C T cell subset, CD4+ or CD8+ T cells, or bulk PBMC T cells (not recorded which). This clonotype was sampled from a woman aged 18 to 75 in good health. The rearrangement joins TRBV7-9 to TRBJ2-2; the TCRdb D gene call, TRBD2, has no DNA to confirm it. The chain's CDR3 is CASSRGLTNTGELFF.